The TCR beta chain under discussion was sequenced for a study of Graves' ophthalmopathy and Graves' hyperthyroidism. For repertoire sequencing, the TCR beta CDR3 regions were amplified from RNA transcripts. Second-round multiplex PCR came after first-round RT-PCR with HTBI primers. TCRdb redid the calling of the multiplex PCR reads with MiXCR, one entry per CDR3 protein. The top ten clones hold roughly 6.9% of a sample with 500,000 to 700,000 distinct CDR3 sequences, 22% of them seen once. This clonotype has at least ten counts. Its specificity is unknown. Being free of ophthalmopathy for 18 months of follow-up defined stable hyperthyroidism. Clinical symptoms, serum thyroxine, TRAb, thyroid ultrasound and orbital computed tomography were relied on for diagnosis. Overall study findings and caveats: In blood appeared most of the expanded thyroid clonotypes whose frequency exceeded 0.001.

Sample: peripheral blood. The TCR sequence derives from a woman between 18 and 29 years old with stable Graves' hyperthyroidism. Some clones in this sample may be carry-over from other donors' samples.

CDR3 DNA sequence: TGTGCCATCAGTGAGTCCTATGAAACATCTCAGAGGATGGACGGGGAGCTGTTTTTT. Residues: CAISESYETSQRMDGELFF. This chain connects TRBV10-3 to TRBJ2-2; the D is unclear. Germline loops: CDR1 ENHRY, CDR2 SYGVKD. Trimming cost V 0 bases and J 7 bases, with 24 bases left between them. CDR3 size: 19 residues.